These 32 T cell receptor beta chains came from one sample sequenced in a study of blood T cell repertoires in COVID-19. Repertoires were generated with immunoSEQ multiplex PCR, while TCRdb's copy carries only in-frame clones and drops some. Here the sample spans 250,000 or so clones, 70% to 85% being singletons. The sample comprised peripheral blood. These receptors all stem from a man aged 35 to 55 who had recovered from COVID-19.

V is TRBV10-1 and J is TRBJ1-1; the D gene is possibly TRBD1 (6 bases). This CDR3 is built from 14 residues. Trimming left V 6 bases short and J 5 bases short, with 16 bases between. Germline lookup yields CDR1 WNHNN and CDR2 SYGVQD (reference sequence). CDR3 region: CASRLGARKTEAFF. Written as DNA, the CDR3 is TGCGCCAGCAGATTGGGGGCTCGAAAAACTGAAGCTTTCTTT.

The rearrangement joins TRBV6-1 to TRBJ2-7; TRBD1 aligns across 8 bases. The germline CDR1 and CDR2 sequences are MNHNS and SASEGT. The CDR3 totals 12 residues. J lost 7 bases, V lost 3 bases, and 2 bases had no gene match. CDR3 region: CASSDDRGEQYF. CDR3 DNA: TGTGCCAGCAGTGATGACAGGGGTGAGCAGTACTTC.

The sample holds a few counts of this clone. The chain is built from TRBV2 and TRBJ1-2; tentatively, D is TRBD1 (5 bases). This CDR3 is built from 12 residues. Trimming removed 6 bases from V and 5 bases from J, with 10 bases in between. In germline, CDR1 is SNHLY, CDR2 FYNNEI. In nucleotides, the CDR3 is TGTGCCAGCAGAGTAGGGACTTATGGCTACACCTTC. Amino acid sequence: CASRVGTYGYTF.

The chain carries TRBV7-2 and TRBJ2-6, with a possible D match to TRBD2 (6 bases). Trimming cost V 6 bases and J 0 bases, with 15 bases left between them. Germline V gene data show CDR1 as SGHTA and CDR2 as FQGNSA. This CDR3 contains 17 residues. The CDR3 reads CASRVQVGGSGANVLTF. DNA for the CDR3: TGTGCCAGCAGAGTACAGGTGGGGGGCTCTGGGGCCAACGTCCTGACTTTC.

The chain recombines TRBV30 with TRBJ1-1, with TRBD1 as a possible D gene (6 bases). V was cut by 3 bases and J by 14 bases, with 25 bases left in between. The CDR3 has 14 amino acids. Germline V gene lookup returns CDR1 GTSNPN and CDR2 SVGIG (reference sequence). CDR3 sequence reads: CAWSADPGQPRGFF. The CDR3 DNA follows: TGTGCCTGGAGCGCTGACCCGGGACAACCCCGCGGGTTCTTT.

The chain combines TRBV30 with TRBJ2-1, with TRBD2 matching 7 bases. The germline V gene encodes CDR1 GTSNPN and CDR2 SVGIG (reference sequence). This CDR3 comprises 15 residues. V trimming: 5 bases; J trimming: 2 bases; junction bases outside the gene matches: 9. The CDR3 sequence is CAWLAGWDPYNEQFF. The CDR3 coding sequence is TGTGCCTGGTTAGCGGGTTGGGACCCCTACAATGAGCAGTTCTTC.

V usage is TRBV29-1 and J usage is TRBJ2-7, with 7 positions matching TRBD2. J was trimmed by 3 bases and V by 2 bases; bases with no gene match: 7. Per germline, CDR1 SQVTM and CDR2 ANQGSEA. CDR3 length equals 14 residues. CDR3 sequence reads: CSVERAGAGYEQYF. CDR3 coding DNA: TGCAGCGTTGAACGGGCGGGAGCTGGCTACGAGCAGTACTTC.

This rearrangement joins TRBV12-3 or TRBV12-4 to TRBJ1-2; 8 nucleotides agree with TRBD1. The CDR3 runs to 13 residues. Losses at the gene ends were 6 bases for V and 4 bases for J; bases not matched to a gene: 4. The CDR3 nucleotides are TGTGCCAGCAGGGACACAGGGGGCTATGGCTACACCTTC. It is translated as CASRDTGGYGYTF.

This clone was found once. The chain has TRBV7-8 and TRBJ1-4, with D possibly matching TRBD1 (5 bases). V was pared by 3 bases and J by 8 bases, with 16 bases between. The length of the CDR3 is 15 residues. Germline assignment: CDR1 SGHVS and CDR2 FQNEAQ. DNA of the CDR3: TGTGCCAGCAGCTTCAATGCAGGGTCGAGAGAAAAACTGTTTTTT. Translation: CASSFNAGSREKLFF. The full variable domain, rest sourced from reference TRBV7-8 and TRBJ1-4, is GAGVSQSPRYKVAKRGQDVALRCDPISGHVSLFWYQQALGQGPEFLTYFQNEAQLDKSGLPSDRFFAERPEGSVSTLKIQRTQQEDSAVYLCASSFNAGSREKLFFGSGTQLSVL.

This chain joins TRBV25-1 and TRBJ2-6; unclear D gene. From germline, CDR1 is MGHDK and CDR2 SYGVNS. V shed 4 bases and J shed 0 bases, with 16 bases lying between them. The CDR3 consists of 18 residues. In DNA, the CDR3 is TGTGCCAGCAGTGTCCCGGGTTCATCTCTCTCTGGGGCCAACGTCCTGACTTTC. The encoded protein is CASSVPGSSLSGANVLTF.

The chain is built from TRBV2 and TRBJ2-2, with TRBD1 as a possible D gene (6 bases). The CDR3 has 14 residues. Germline loops: CDR1 SNHLY, CDR2 FYNNEI. Trimming stripped 7 bases from V and 2 bases from J, with 11 bases between. CDR3 in DNA: TGTGCCAGCATACCGGGACAAAACACCGGGGAGCTGTTTTTT. Its translation is CASIPGQNTGELFF.

J is TRBJ2-7 and V is TRBV2; perhaps TRBD2 as D (6 bases). The CDR3 loop spans 12 amino acids. V lost 5 bases and J lost 2, with 7 bases in between. Germline V gene lookup returns CDR1 SNHLY and CDR2 FYNNEI. The CDR3 reads CASSTGAYEQYF. The CDR3 nucleotides are TGTGCCAGCAGTACGGGAGCCTACGAGCAGTACTTC.

The gene calls are TRBV6-5 and TRBJ1-2; D possibly corresponds to TRBD1 (5 bases). Germline V lookup: CDR1 MNHEY, CDR2 SVGAGI. The CDR3 totals 13 residues. With 5 bases removed from V and 6 bases from J, the gap between germline ends came to 13 bases. CDR3 sequence (DNA): TGTGCCAGCAGTCGTGGGGCTCGGGATGGCTACACCTTC. Translating gives CASSRGARDGYTF.

The chain joins TRBV30 to TRBJ1-4; D is ambiguous. Per the germline V gene, CDR1 is GTSNPN and CDR2 is SVGIG (reference sequence). V was trimmed by 6 bases and J by 2 bases, leaving 10 bases between them. The length of the CDR3 is 13 residues. The CDR3 DNA sequence: TGTGCCTGTACAGCCACCACTAATGAAAAACTGTTTTTT. The encoded protein is CACTATTNEKLFF.

The chain combines TRBV24-1 with TRBJ1-2; possible D gene TRBD1, 6 bases. V lost 0 bases to trimming and J lost 3 bases, with 19 bases between them. This CDR3 has 18 residues. Germline-derived CDR1 and CDR2 are KGHDR and SFDVKD. CDR3 in amino acids: CATSDLHGGGRDHYGYTF. The CDR3 nucleotides are TGTGCCACCAGTGATTTGCATGGGGGGGGCAGGGACCACTATGGCTACACCTTC.

Written as DNA, the CDR3 is TGTGCCAGCAGCCAAGACTACAACCGGGACTACGAGCAGTACTTC. Protein sequence: CASSQDYNRDYEQYF. The J gene is TRBJ2-7, the V gene TRBV3-1 (or the pseudogene TRBV3-2); possible D gene TRBD2, 5 bases. The V end lost 0 bases, the J end lost 3 bases, and 12 bases lay between the germline ends. This CDR3 region has 15 residues. CDR1 is LGHDT, CDR2 YNNKEL, per germline (reference sequence).

The chain combines TRBV6-5 with TRBJ1-2; the match to TRBD1 covers 7 bases. J was trimmed by 6 bases and V by 7 bases; bases with no gene match: 11. This CDR3 spans 14 amino acids. CDR1 and CDR2 from the germline V gene are MNHEY and SVGAGI. The CDR3 DNA sequence: TGTGCCAGCACCAATGGGGGACAGACTGATGGCTACACCTTC. As protein: CASTNGGQTDGYTF.

The gene calls are TRBV28 and TRBJ1-1; TRBD1 matches at 8 bases. Germline V CDR1 and CDR2: MDHEN, SYDVKM. CDR3 length: 19 residues. V shed 6 bases and J 0 bases; nucleotides not matched to a gene: 18. The CDR3 nucleotides are TGTGCCAGCAGAACGGTGATAGAGAGGACAGGGAGGGTGAACACTGAAGCTTTCTTT. Translation gives CASRTVIERTGRVNTEAFF.

V usage is TRBV19 and J usage is TRBJ2-3; D not resolved. V dropped 3 bases and J dropped 0 bases, with 10 bases sitting between them. There are 15 residues in the CDR3. Germline values: CDR1 LNHDA, CDR2 SQIVND (reference sequence). The CDR3 region is CASSINADSTDTQYF. For the CDR3, the DNA is TGTGCCAGTAGTATCAATGCAGATAGCACAGATACGCAGTATTTT.

This clone was counted between two and nine times. Different DNA sequences within this sample yield the same CDR3. The genes are TRBV2 and TRBJ2-1, with unresolved D. V was shortened by 3 bases and J by 0 bases, with 3 bases between the two germline ends. Germline-derived CDR1 and CDR2 are SNHLY and FYNNEI. The CDR3 has 13 amino acids. CDR3 DNA sequence: TGTGCCAGCAGTGACTCCTCCTACAATGAGCAGTTCTTC. Translated, it gives CASSDSSYNEQFF.

J is TRBJ1-3 and V is TRBV29-1; D unresolved. The CDR3 is 11 residues long. Per the germline V gene, CDR1 is SQVTM and CDR2 is ANQGSEA. V gave up 5 bases and J gave up 4 bases, with 6 bases separating them. The CDR3 loop reads CSVPLGNTIYF. The CDR3 nucleotides are TGCAGCGTTCCCCTCGGAAACACCATATATTTT.

This sequence joins TRBV29-1 and TRBJ2-7, with 15 bases fitting TRBD2. The V gene's germline CDR1 is SQVTM and CDR2 ANQGSEA. The CDR3 contains 16 residues. Trimming removed 4 bases from V and 3 bases from J; junction bases left unmatched: 7. The DNA for the CDR3 is TGCAGCGTTGCGGGACTAGCGGGAGGTCCAGGCTACGAGCAGTACTTC. Translated: CSVAGLAGGPGYEQYF.

The chain couples TRBV2 to TRBJ2-3, with D tentatively TRBD2 (5 bases). From germline, CDR1 is SNHLY and CDR2 FYNNEI. This CDR3 comprises 15 residues. Trimming cost V 3 bases and J 7 bases, with 17 bases left between them. The DNA for the CDR3 is TGTGCCAGCAGTGACCTTGGACTTCAGGAAAATACGCAGTATTTT. Translation: CASSDLGLQENTQYF.

The chain employs TRBV5-6 and TRBJ1-2, with 9 bases aligning to TRBD1. Per germline, CDR1 SGHDT and CDR2 YYEEEE. The CDR3 extends over 15 amino acids. The V segment lost 3 bases and the J segment 7 bases; nucleotides outside the gene matches: 10. CDR3 loop: CASSWGQGLSSGYTF. The CDR3 nucleotides read TGTGCCAGCAGCTGGGGACAGGGTTTGTCGAGTGGCTACACCTTC.

CDR3 DNA: TGCGCCAGCAGCCCTGCGCAGGGGGCCACCTACGAGCAGTACTTC. Amino acids: CASSPAQGATYEQYF. The J gene is TRBJ2-7, the V gene TRBV4-3; 8 bases map to TRBD1. The CDR3 extends over 15 amino acids. Germline CDR1 reads LGHNA; CDR2 reads YSLEER. The V segment lost 4 bases and the J segment 2 bases; nucleotides outside the gene matches: 7.

This rearrangement joins TRBV2 to TRBJ1-2; no reliable D call. Trimming pared 8 bases from V and 7 bases from J, leaving 20 bases between. The CDR3 spans 14 residues. Germline V lookup: CDR1 SNHLY, CDR2 FYNNEI. The CDR3 spells CASYTQSPGGGYTF. The CDR3 DNA reads as TGTGCCAGCTATACCCAAAGTCCGGGAGGTGGCTACACCTTC.

The V call is TRBV24-1, the J call TRBJ2-2, with 12 bases lining up with TRBD1. The CDR3 consists of 18 residues. In germline, CDR1 is KGHDR, CDR2 SFDVKD. V lost 3 bases, J lost 7 bases, and 11 bases stayed unmatched. The CDR3 nucleotides read TGTGCCACCAGTGATGCCCCGGGACAGGGGGCGCCCCGCGGGGAGCTGTTTTTT. Protein: CATSDAPGQGAPRGELFF.

The V call is TRBV29-1, the J call TRBJ1-1, with no clear D. The germline V gene has CDR1 SQVTM and CDR2 ANQGSEA. Trimming removed 0 bases from V and 4 bases from J, with 12 bases in between. The CDR3 is made up of 14 amino acids. The CDR3 nucleotides read TGCAGCGTTGAAGATCTTGCGGGTTTCACTGAAGCTTTCTTT. It is translated as CSVEDLAGFTEAFF.

The J gene is TRBJ1-2, the V gene TRBV7-2; 11 bases align to TRBD1. This CDR3 spans 17 amino acids. Germline V gene lookup returns CDR1 SGHTA and CDR2 FQGNSA. J lost 5 bases, V lost 0 bases, and 8 bases had no gene match. CDR3 residues: CASSLAAGTGGGYGYTF. CDR3 sequence (DNA): TGTGCCAGCAGCTTAGCGGCAGGGACAGGGGGGGGATATGGCTACACCTTC.

The V call is TRBV5-6, the J call TRBJ1-5, with D possibly matching TRBD1 (6 bases). Between the trimmed V and J ends, which lost 1 base and 12 bases, there was a span of 20 bases. The CDR3 has 15 residues. Germline V CDR1 and CDR2: SGHDT, YYEEEE. CDR3 protein: CASSLFGQGHGNQHF. The CDR3 DNA reads as TGTGCCAGCAGCTTGTTTGGGCAGGGACATGGGAACCAGCATTTT.

The chain links TRBV9 to TRBJ2-5; D is possibly TRBD2 (7 bases). Trimming took 1 base from V and 5 from J, leaving 12 bases between them. Germline lookup yields CDR1 SGDLS and CDR2 YYNGEE. The CDR3 loop spans 14 amino acids. Written as DNA, the CDR3 is TGTGCCAGCAGCGTATATGGGGGGGCGGAGACCCAGTACTTC. Protein: CASSVYGGAETQYF.

The rearrangement links TRBV2 to TRBJ2-5, with D unclear. The germline gives CDR1 SNHLY, CDR2 FYNNEI. CDR3 length: 16 residues. V was shortened by 5 bases and J by 5 bases, with 21 bases between the two germline ends. In DNA form, the CDR3 reads TGTGCCAGCAGTCCCCTCCTTGCGGAGAATTTGGAGACCCAGTACTTC. Its translation: CASSPLLAENLETQYF.